This T cell receptor beta chain comes out of a study of blood T cell repertoires in COVID-19. TCRdb keeps only in-frame clones here, not all; method: immunoSEQ multiplex PCR. The sample includes tens of thousands of clones, more than 80% of them seen just once. Sequencing used peripheral blood. This TCR was sampled from a man older than 75 with acute or convalescent COVID-19.

This chain's CDR3 is CASSLALAGGNTQYF. CDR3 in DNA: TGTGCCAGCAGCTTAGCACTAGCGGGAGGGAATACGCAGTATTTT. The chain carries TRBV7-2 and TRBJ2-3, with 13 bases fitting TRBD2. The V segment lost 0 bases and the J segment 7 bases; nucleotides outside the gene matches: 1. The CDR3 consists of 15 residues. Germline lookup yields CDR1 SGHTA and CDR2 FQGNSA.